The clone carrying this T cell receptor (beta chain) occurred many times. Its antigen is unidentified. One entry per CDR3 protein results from TCRdb running MiXCR on the 5' RACE reads. The data show under 800,000 distinct CDR3 sequences, around 21% seen once. The data were taken from a study of identical twins. Study results and caveats: Within cord blood, abundant beta clonotypes carried fewer insertions, but memory repertoires showed no such trend.

The sample was also linked to a second study, of T cells expressing NK-cell markers. That paper adds: Each TCR beta repertoire originated in sorted T cells that were CD3+CD56+NKG2C+, CD3+CD56+NKG2C- or CD3+CD56-NKG2C+. Seropositivity for HCMV was found in seven of the eight sequenced donors, with one seronegative. In a few donors, dominant clonotypes made up about 25-65% of CD3+CD56-NKG2C+ cells.

The source material was PBMCs. The TCR sequence derives from a woman between 18 and 29 years old in good health.

The CDR3, as DNA: TGTGCCACCAGCAGACCCGTTATTAATGAGCAGTTCTTC. This codes for CATSRPVINEQFF. The rearrangement joins TRBV15 to TRBJ2-1, with unresolved D. The CDR3 runs to 13 residues. Trimming removed 2 bases at V and 7 bases at J, with 9 bases between. Germline V gene lookup returns CDR1 LNHNV and CDR2 YYDKDF (reference sequence).